The T cell receptor beta chain described here comes from a study of OX40 agonist ivuxolimab in advanced cancers. Overall study context: Intravenous ivuxolimab at 0.01 to 10 mg/kg was given to patients every 2 weeks.

Germline V lookup: CDR1 GTSNPN, CDR2 SVGIG (reference sequence). The CDR3 loop spans 14 amino acids. Trimming took 0 bases from V and 2 from J; bases not matched to a gene: 4. Repertoires were generated with immunoSEQ multiplex PCR, while TCRdb's copy carries only in-frame clones and drops some. The data show 70,000 to 85,000 clones, 75% to 95% seen once. This receptor was identified in an adult with an advanced solid tumor such as melanoma, head and neck, liver or kidney cancer. The specimen comprised CD4+ or CD8+ T cells sorted from blood, sampled in a trial of the OX40 agonist ivuxolimab. The chain employs TRBV30 and TRBJ2-7; 7 nucleotides line up with TRBD1. CDR3 nucleotides: TGTGCCTGGAGTGTATTAGGGACAGCCTACGAGCAGTACTTC. The encoded protein is CAWSVLGTAYEQYF.